A single sample is the source of the 26 T cell receptor beta chains below, sequenced in a study of shared clonotypes between healthy human individuals. CD45RO-negative, CCR7-positively selected cells formed the naive CD8 fraction, excluding terminally differentiated effector memory CD45RA+ cells. Data came from immunoSEQ multiplex PCR; TCRdb stores just in-frame clones and leaves some out. The sample carries about 2.1 million clones, 85% to 95% recorded once. Sequencing was carried out using naive CD8+ T cells from PBMCs. The source is a young man in good health. Some clones in this sample may be carry-over from other donors' samples.

The chain is built from TRBV28 and TRBJ1-2; D call uncertain. The V gene lost 1 base and the J gene lost 7 bases, with 19 bases spanning the gap. This CDR3 contains 16 residues. The germline CDR1 and CDR2 sequences are MDHEN and SYDVKM. This CDR3 reads CASSLYRRSYDGGYTF. CDR3 nucleotides: TGTGCCAGCAGTTTATACCGCCGGTCATACGACGGTGGCTACACCTTC.

This rearrangement joins TRBV4-1 to TRBJ1-2; D is unresolved. Germline V gene sequence: CDR1 MGHRA, CDR2 YSYEKL. This CDR3 has 14 amino acids. V was pared by 2 bases and J by 4 bases, with 11 bases between. The CDR3, as DNA: TGCGCCAGCAGCCAACTGGAAGGCGGCTATGGCTACACCTTC. Protein sequence: CASSQLEGGYGYTF.

DNA of the CDR3: TGTGCCAGCAGTTCACCCTGGGGACAGAACTATGGCTACACCTTC. Translating gives CASSSPWGQNYGYTF. The rearrangement uses TRBV28 and TRBJ1-2; 7 nucleotides align to TRBD1. Germline CDR1 and CDR2: MDHEN and SYDVKM. With V trimmed by 4 bases and J by 2 bases, 7 bases remained unmatched. This CDR3 spans 15 amino acids.

This chain links TRBV6-1 with TRBJ2-7, with 13 bases matching TRBD2. Germline CDR1 is MNHNS and CDR2 is SASEGT. The CDR3 totals 17 residues. V lost 2 bases, J lost 3 bases, and 7 bases stayed unmatched. The CDR3 region is CASSERLAGGLGYEQYF. CDR3 DNA sequence: TGTGCCAGCAGTGAACGACTAGCGGGAGGATTGGGCTACGAGCAGTACTTC.

CDR3 nucleotide sequence: TGTGCCAGCAGATGGACTAGGTGGGACACAGATACGCAGTATTTT. This translates into CASRWTRWDTDTQYF. The chain is built from TRBV28 and TRBJ2-3; TRBD2 agrees at 7 bases. The junction had 8 bases not matched to a gene; V was cut back by 6 bases and J by 2 bases. Germline V gene sequence: CDR1 MDHEN, CDR2 SYDVKM. This CDR3 comprises 15 residues.

The chain uses TRBV19 and TRBJ1-3, with a possible D match to TRBD1 (5 bases). CDR1 is LNHDA, CDR2 SQIVND, per germline (reference sequence). Deletions cut 5 bases from V and 3 bases from J, with 14 bases between. This CDR3 is built from 15 residues. CDR3 sequence (DNA): TGTGCCAGTAGTCGGGACCATTTCAATGGAAACACCATATATTTT. It codes for CASSRDHFNGNTIYF.

The rearrangement joins TRBV11-2 to TRBJ2-5; the D gene is possibly TRBD1 (5 bases). V was shortened by 5 bases and J by 4 bases, with 8 bases between the two germline ends. The CDR3 covers 12 residues. CDR1 and CDR2 from the germline V gene are SGHAT and FQNNGV. For the CDR3, the DNA is TGTGCCAGCAGCAGGGGCGGAGAGACCCAGTACTTC. This sequence encodes CASSRGGETQYF.

This clone was recorded once. The CDR3 sequence is CASSSKGLNTEAFF. Here the CDR3 DNA reads TGTGCCAGCAGTTCCAAGGGCCTGAACACTGAAGCTTTCTTT. The chain is built from TRBV6-5 and TRBJ1-1; D unclear. Germline CDR1 reads MNHEY; CDR2 reads SVGAGI. Trimming left V 4 bases short and J 0 bases short, with 9 bases between. The CDR3 runs 14 residues.

This chain joins TRBV11-3 and TRBJ2-1; 9 positions agree with TRBD1. Trimming cost V 5 bases and J 4 bases; bases outside gene matches: 6. There are 15 residues in the CDR3. CDR1 and CDR2 (germline): SGHNT, YENEEA. The CDR3 reads CASSGDRGGYNEQFF. The CDR3 DNA is TGTGCCAGCAGCGGTGACAGGGGGGGTTACAATGAGCAGTTCTTC.

The rearrangement links TRBV7-3 to TRBJ1-1; no definite D call. Trimming took 5 bases from V and 2 from J, leaving 12 bases between them. Per the germline V gene, CDR1 is SGHTA and CDR2 is FQGTGA. The CDR3 runs 14 residues. The CDR3 reads CASSPREGNTEAFF. CDR3 DNA sequence: TGTGCCAGCAGCCCCCGAGAGGGCAACACTGAAGCTTTCTTT.

The chain's CDR3 is CASSLYPRGQPQHF. CDR3 bases: TGTGCCAGCAGTTTATACCCCCGGGGACAGCCCCAGCATTTT. The V and J genes are TRBV27 and TRBJ1-5, with D unclear. CDR3 size: 14 residues. The V gene's germline CDR1 is MNHEY and CDR2 SMNVEV (reference sequence). V lost 1 base and J 7 bases, leaving 11 bases between the germline ends.

The rearrangement links TRBV11-2 to TRBJ2-5, with D perhaps TRBD1 or TRBD2 (5 bases each). The V gene lost 4 bases and the J gene lost 3 bases, with 15 bases spanning the gap. There are 15 residues in the CDR3. Germline lookup yields CDR1 SGHAT and CDR2 FQNNGV. In nucleotides, the CDR3 is TGTGCCAGCAGCTCCCTAGCCGGGGACGAAGAGACCCAGTACTTC. It yields the protein CASSSLAGDEETQYF.

The gene calls are TRBV25-1 and TRBJ1-1; 7 bases align to TRBD1. V shed 4 bases, J shed 6 bases, and the junction held 8 bases outside the gene matches. Looked up from germline, CDR1 is MGHDK and CDR2 is SYGVNS. This CDR3 comprises 14 residues. The CDR3: CASSGQEGAAEAFF. The CDR3 DNA is TGTGCCAGCAGTGGGCAGGAGGGGGCGGCTGAAGCTTTCTTT.

This sequence joins TRBV19 and TRBJ2-2; D not certain. In germline, CDR1 is LNHDA, CDR2 SQIVND (reference sequence). The CDR3 consists of 12 residues. V gave up 7 bases and J gave up 1 base, with 4 bases separating them. The CDR3 DNA sequence: TGTGCCAGTAAACGGAACACCGGGGAGCTGTTTTTT. This gives the protein CASKRNTGELFF.

The rearrangement uses TRBV7-3 and TRBJ2-7, with TRBD1 matching 8 bases. This CDR3 contains 15 residues. In germline, CDR1 is SGHTA, CDR2 FQGTGA. V gave up 5 bases and J gave up 7 bases; unmatched junction bases: 13. The DNA for the CDR3 is TGTGCCAGCAGCCCCAGCGGACAGGGAAGCTCAGAGCAGTACTTC. Its translation: CASSPSGQGSSEQYF.

J is TRBJ2-7 and V is TRBV11-2; D not certain. CDR1 is SGHAT and CDR2 is FQNNGV in the germline V gene. The V and J ends lost 1 base and 2 bases respectively, with 9 bases between them. The CDR3 runs to 14 residues. The CDR3 protein is CASSLGAFTYEQYF. The CDR3 DNA sequence: TGTGCCAGCAGCTTAGGGGCATTTACCTACGAGCAGTACTTC.

This clone was observed a single time. The rearrangement links TRBV11-2 to TRBJ2-4, with D tentatively TRBD1 or TRBD2 (6 bases each). Deletions cut 5 bases from V and 2 bases from J, with 13 bases between. This CDR3 contains 15 residues. The germline V gene has CDR1 SGHAT and CDR2 FQNNGV. CDR3: CASSLGRGPKNIQYF. The CDR3 DNA follows: TGTGCCAGCAGCCTGGGACGGGGGCCCAAAAACATTCAGTACTTC.

The rearrangement links TRBV28 to TRBJ2-1; 11 bases are shared with TRBD2. This CDR3 spans 16 amino acids. Germline lookup yields CDR1 MDHEN and CDR2 SYDVKM. Trimming took 5 bases from V and 6 from J; bases not matched to a gene: 9. DNA of the CDR3: TGTGCCAGCAGTACACCGGGACTAGCGGCTTTCAATGAGCAGTTCTTC. Amino acids: CASSTPGLAAFNEQFF.

This chain joins TRBV28 and TRBJ1-3; D remains unclear. With 1 base removed from V and 3 bases from J, the gap between germline ends came to 7 bases. The CDR3 has 14 amino acids. Germline CDR1 reads MDHEN; CDR2 reads SYDVKM. CDR3 sequence: CASSLFLSGNTIYF. Here the CDR3 DNA reads TGTGCCAGCAGTTTATTTCTAAGTGGAAACACCATATATTTT.

The chain combines TRBV6-5 with TRBJ2-7; a weak D match, TRBD1 (6 bases). Per germline, CDR1 MNHEY and CDR2 SVGAGI. CDR3 length: 14 residues. V was cut by 2 bases and J by 2 bases, with 10 bases left in between. The chain's CDR3 is CASSYRNRAYEQYF. The CDR3 nucleotides read TGTGCCAGCAGTTACCGGAACAGGGCCTACGAGCAGTACTTC.

V and J are TRBV15 and TRBJ1-5; D is undetermined. CDR1 and CDR2 from the germline V gene are LNHNV and YYDKDF (reference sequence). The V gene lost 2 bases and the J gene lost 0 bases, with 8 bases spanning the gap. The CDR3 runs to 15 residues. CDR3 protein: CATSRRRNSNQPQHF. The CDR3 DNA reads as TGTGCCACCAGCAGACGACGCAATAGCAATCAGCCCCAGCATTTT. Supplemented by reference TRBV15 and TRBJ1-5, the full variable domain reads DAMVIQNPRYQVTQFGKPVTLSCSQTLNHNVMYWYQQKSSQAPKLLFHYYDKDFNNEADTPDNFQSRRPNTSFCFLDIRSPGLGDTAMYLCATSRRRNSNQPQHFGDGTRLSIL.

The rearrangement uses TRBV4-2 and TRBJ1-2; no firm D call. Germline lookup yields CDR1 LGHNA and CDR2 YNFKEQ. Trimming pared 3 bases from V and 5 bases from J, leaving 7 bases between. This CDR3 region has 12 residues. The CDR3 spells CASSQTGYGYTF. CDR3 bases: TGTGCCAGCAGCCAGACCGGGTATGGCTACACCTTC.

About this clone itself: A junction boundary mismatches the germline segment, possibly from a read error. The rearrangement links TRBV15 to TRBJ2-3, with 9 bases identical to TRBD1. Germline-derived CDR1 and CDR2 are LNHNV and YYDKDF (reference sequence). CDR3 size: 18 residues. The CDR3 DNA is TGTGCCACCAGCCCATGGGACAGGGAAGGAGTTCGCACCGATACGCAGTATTTT. The encoded protein is CATSPWDREGVRTDTQYF.

The J gene is TRBJ2-3, the V gene TRBV7-9; D gene unclear. Germline V gene data show CDR1 as SEHNR and CDR2 as FQNEAQ (reference sequence). V was trimmed by 3 bases and J by 13 bases, leaving 14 bases between them. The CDR3 contains 12 residues. CDR3 sequence reads: CASSFMTTPEYF. The CDR3 bases are TGTGCCAGCAGCTTTATGACAACCCCCGAGTATTTT.

This chain links TRBV27 with TRBJ2-1, with unresolved D. The CDR3 sequence is 14 residues long. Between the trimmed V and J ends, which lost 3 bases and 6 bases, there was a span of 12 bases. CDR1 and CDR2 from the germline V gene are MNHEY and SMNVEV (reference sequence). The CDR3 loop is CASSFQGPLNEQFF. Here the CDR3 DNA reads TGTGCCAGCAGTTTTCAAGGACCCCTCAATGAGCAGTTCTTC.

The chain uses TRBV29-1 and TRBJ2-1; D not certain. CDR3 length: 14 residues. V lost 5 bases and J lost 5, with 16 bases in between. CDR1 SQVTM and CDR2 ANQGSEA come from the germline V gene. In DNA form, the CDR3 reads TGCAGCGTTTTTTTTTCGTGGCGGCACAATGAGCAGTTCTTC. It specifies CSVFFSWRHNEQFF.